This T cell receptor beta chain was retrieved from a study of cytomegalovirus exposure and HLA in healthy donors. Background on the study: Genotyping showed around four fifths of 398 donors falling in the Caucasian-associated ancestry cluster. General study points: Later analysis revealed greater clonal expansion in HLA-associated TCR beta chains than in equally common others.

In regard to this clone: Its antigen is undetermined.

Both 60 Vbeta primers and 13 Jbeta primers went into the PCR. Measured with immunoSEQ multiplex PCR; TCRdb has only the in-frame clones, and not every one. The repertoire shows about 75,000 clones; the top ten hold 2.5% to 3%. The origin of this receptor is a man aged 35-49 years in good health and CMV-seronegative. The sample consisted of PBMCs.

The CDR3 spells CAWSWGQAKEKLFF. The CDR3 region has the DNA TGTGCCTGGAGTTGGGGACAGGCGAAGGAAAAACTGTTTTTT. V usage is TRBV30 and J usage is TRBJ1-4; TRBD1 matches 8 bases. Germline CDR1 reads GTSNPN; CDR2 reads SVGIG (reference sequence). With 2 bases clipped from V and 8 bases from J, the junction kept 7 bases outside the gene matches. This CDR3 has 14 amino acids.